These 25 T cell receptor beta chains came from one sample sequenced in a study of molecular identifiers for immune sequencing clone quantification. Each CDR3 protein is one row after TCRdb ran MiXCR on the PCR reads. The sample holds some 650,000 distinct CDR3 sequences, just under 20% seen once. Sequenced: naive CD8+ T cells from blood, with Jurkat cell RNA spiked in. Subset here: FACS-sorted CD8+CD4-CCR7+CD45RA+ naive T cells. Receptors originate from a human donor in good health. Some libraries in this study had Jurkat cell RNA spiked in.

This clonotype appeared a few times. The chain has TRBV4-2 and TRBJ2-7; D is perhaps TRBD2 (6 bases). Per germline, CDR1 LGHNA and CDR2 YNFKEQ. The CDR3 length is 18 residues. V lost 0 bases and J 0 bases, leaving 18 bases between the germline ends. CDR3 sequence (DNA): TGTGCCAGCAGCCAAGATTCGGTAGAGCGGGCTTCCTCCTACGAGCAGTACTTC. It is translated as CASSQDSVERASSYEQYF.

This clonotype was counted at least ten times. V is TRBV14 and J is TRBJ2-5, with 13 bases lining up with TRBD2. The trim removed 0 bases at V and 0 bases at J, leaving 4 bases unmatched. This CDR3 has 18 amino acids. Germline values: CDR1 SGHDN, CDR2 FVKESK. The CDR3 sequence: CASSQEGLAGPYQETQYF. The CDR3 DNA sequence: TGTGCCAGCAGCCAAGAGGGACTAGCGGGACCGTACCAAGAGACCCAGTACTTC.

This clonotype has at least ten counts. This sequence joins TRBV10-2 and TRBJ1-1; D is ambiguous. Germline CDR1 and CDR2: WSHSY and SAAADI. V lost 8 bases, J lost 4 bases, and 8 bases lay in between. The CDR3 runs to 11 residues. The CDR3 protein is CASREVTEAFF. CDR3 DNA: TGCGCCAGCCGAGAAGTCACTGAAGCTTTCTTT.

This clonotype was detected many times. This chain links TRBV6-5 with TRBJ2-5; D ambiguous. The CDR3 is 17 amino acids. CDR1 is MNHEY and CDR2 is SVGAGI in the germline V gene. The V gene lost 0 bases and the J gene lost 4 bases, with 18 bases spanning the gap. The CDR3 protein is CASSYSIASQNLETQYF. The CDR3 region has the DNA TGTGCCAGCAGTTACTCGATCGCGAGCCAAAACTTAGAGACCCAGTACTTC.

This clonotype was detected ten times or more. V gene TRBV6-2 or TRBV6-3 combines with J gene TRBJ2-5; TRBD2 agrees at 10 bases. Germline trimming cut 2 bases from V and 0 bases from J; bases unmatched to any gene: 6. CDR1 is MNHEY, CDR2 SVGEGT, per germline. The CDR3 runs 17 residues. The CDR3 is CASSYGSGRVYQETQYF. CDR3 nucleotides: TGTGCCAGCAGTTACGGCAGCGGGAGGGTGTACCAAGAGACCCAGTACTTC.

Many counts were recorded for this clonotype. This chain uses TRBV4-1 with TRBJ2-7, with 7 nucleotides matching TRBD1. The V gene's germline CDR1 is MGHRA and CDR2 YSYEKL. Germline trimming cut 0 bases from V and 4 bases from J; bases unmatched to any gene: 9. The CDR3 is 16 residues long. CDR3 in DNA: TGCGCCAGCAGCCAAGACTCGACAGGGCGAGGGTACGAGCAGTACTTC. This codes for CASSQDSTGRGYEQYF.

This clonotype was detected many times. The chain employs TRBV12-3 or TRBV12-4 and TRBJ2-1; 12 nucleotides match TRBD2. The V and J ends lost 5 bases and 8 bases, in that order; junction bases with no gene match: 10. The CDR3 is 16 residues long. CDR3 sequence reads: CASSHLSLAGGHEQFF. The CDR3 DNA sequence: TGTGCCAGCAGTCACCTAAGTCTAGCGGGGGGGCATGAGCAGTTCTTC.

This clonotype was observed at least ten times. The rearrangement links TRBV11-2 to TRBJ2-3; 7 positions agree with TRBD2. Germline assignment: CDR1 SGHAT and CDR2 FQNNGV. With V trimmed by 5 bases and J by 4 bases, 12 bases remained unmatched. CDR3 length: 16 amino acids. DNA of the CDR3: TGTGCCAGCAGCGGTCTTGGGGCGGGAGACCCAGATACGCAGTATTTT. Protein sequence: CASSGLGAGDPDTQYF.

DNA for the CDR3: TGTGCCAGCAGTTTATCTTACGGAGTCTCCTACAATGAGCAGTTCTTC. As protein: CASSLSYGVSYNEQFF. The chain is built from TRBV27 and TRBJ2-1; D uncertain. The CDR3 length is 16 residues. Trimming shortened V by 0 bases and J by 0 bases, and 9 bases separated the two germline ends. From germline, CDR1 is MNHEY and CDR2 SMNVEV (reference sequence).

V usage is TRBV4-3 and J usage is TRBJ2-7; 7 bases agree with TRBD1. The germline V gene encodes CDR1 LGHNA and CDR2 YSLEER. CDR3 size: 17 residues. The J segment lost 6 bases and the V segment lost 0 bases, leaving 14 bases of the junction unmatched. The CDR3 sequence is CASSQEIGTVDASEQYF. The DNA of the CDR3 is TGCGCCAGCAGCCAAGAGATCGGGACAGTGGATGCTAGCGAGCAGTACTTC.

This sequence joins TRBV11-2 and TRBJ2-7; TRBD1 matches 7 bases. The V gene's germline CDR1 is SGHAT and CDR2 FQNNGV. The CDR3 runs 14 residues. V lost 4 bases, J lost 3 bases, and 6 bases stayed unmatched. The CDR3 DNA is TGTGCCAGCAGCTGGGACAGCGCGAGCTACGAGCAGTACTTC. As protein: CASSWDSASYEQYF. Full variable domain (missing parts from reference TRBV11-2 and TRBJ2-7): EAGVAQSPRYKIIEKRQSVAFWCNPISGHATLYWYQQILGQGPKLLIQFQNNGVVDDSQLPKDRFSAERLKGVDSTLKIQPAKLEDSAVYLCASSWDSASYEQYFGPGTRLTVT.

This clonotype was seen repeatedly, ten times or more. The chain links TRBV5-6 to TRBJ2-7; D gene ambiguous. This CDR3 is 14 amino acids long. Trimming pared 0 bases from V and 5 bases from J, leaving 12 bases between. Germline CDR1 SGHDT, CDR2 YYEEEE. CDR3 residues: CASSLGLVRHEQYF. DNA of the CDR3: TGTGCCAGCAGCTTGGGACTGGTCAGACACGAGCAGTACTTC.

This clonotype was seen ten or more times. The genes are TRBV4-3 and TRBJ1-1; 11 bases are a match to TRBD1. Germline CDR1 is LGHNA and CDR2 is YSLEER. The CDR3 extends over 17 amino acids. V was clipped by 0 bases and J by 7 bases; unmatched bases: 10. The CDR3 DNA sequence: TGCGCCAGCAGCCAAGATTCCGGACAGGGGGCGATTATTGAAGCTTTCTTT. Translated: CASSQDSGQGAIIEAFF.

This clonotype was detected many times. J is TRBJ1-4 and V is TRBV28; D remains unclear. The CDR3 is 17 residues long. V was pared by 0 bases and J by 10 bases, with 21 bases between. The germline V gene encodes CDR1 MDHEN and CDR2 SYDVKM. DNA for the CDR3: TGTGCCAGCAGTTTATGGGGAAGCAGCTCACTCACGCGAAAACTGTTTTTT. As protein: CASSLWGSSSLTRKLFF.

This clonotype was detected a few times. The V call is TRBV5-4, the J call TRBJ1-2; perhaps TRBD1 as D (5 bases). Between the trimmed V and J ends, which lost 4 bases and 3 bases, there was a span of 13 bases. The CDR3 loop spans 14 amino acids. CDR1 is SGHNT, CDR2 YYREEE, per germline (reference sequence). CDR3 residues: CASSVPQEHYGYTF. In DNA, the CDR3 is TGTGCCAGCAGCGTGCCACAGGAGCACTATGGCTACACCTTC.

As concerns this clonotype: Since a much larger clone is just one base distant, this may be a read error. This sequence joins TRBV20-1 and TRBJ1-1, with D possibly matching TRBD1 (5 bases). V shed 0 bases and J shed 6 bases, with 17 bases lying between them. Per the germline V gene, CDR1 is DFQATT and CDR2 is SNEGSKA (reference sequence). The CDR3 covers 15 residues. In DNA form, the CDR3 reads TGCAGTGCTAGAGATTCCAGGGCGGGCTACGCTGAAGCTTTCTTT. Translated: CSARDSRAGYAEAFF.

In its sample, this clonotype was seen many times. The chain is built from TRBV2 and TRBJ2-7; the match to TRBD1 covers 7 bases. Germline lookup yields CDR1 SNHLY and CDR2 FYNNEI. V trimming: 9 bases; J trimming: 4 bases; junction bases outside the gene matches: 9. This CDR3 comprises 13 residues. The CDR3 is CARETGNGYEQYF. In DNA, the CDR3 is TGTGCCAGAGAGACAGGGAACGGATACGAGCAGTACTTC.

This clonotype was recorded many times. The chain has TRBV4-1 and TRBJ1-6, with 8 positions matching TRBD1. V shed 4 bases and J 6 bases; nucleotides not matched to a gene: 5. Germline assignment: CDR1 MGHRA and CDR2 YSYEKL. The CDR3 runs 15 residues. The DNA of the CDR3 is TGCGCCAGCAGCCTTGGGGGACAGGCTAATTCACCCCTCCACTTT. Its protein product is CASSLGGQANSPLHF.

This clonotype occurred many times. The rearrangement uses TRBV6-1 and TRBJ1-5; D is unclear. V shed 4 bases and J shed 5 bases, with 12 bases lying between them. CDR1 and CDR2 (germline): MNHNS, SASEGT. The CDR3 length is 14 residues. The CDR3 nucleotides are TGTGCCAGCAGTGGTGGATTCTTTGATCAGCCCCAGCATTTT. It codes for CASSGGFFDQPQHF.

The chain is built from TRBV13 and TRBJ1-1; D is unclear. V lost 4 bases to trimming and J lost 1 base, with 10 bases between them. CDR3 size: 14 residues. Germline V gene lookup returns CDR1 PRHDT and CDR2 FYEKMQ (reference sequence). The CDR3 sequence: CASSSIDSNTEAFF. In DNA, the CDR3 is TGTGCCAGCAGCTCCATTGACTCGAACACTGAAGCTTTCTTT.

This clonotype was counted many times. The chain employs TRBV12-3 or TRBV12-4 and TRBJ2-1, with 8 bases matching TRBD2. This CDR3 is built from 15 residues. With V trimmed by 5 bases and J by 10 bases, 13 bases remained unmatched. Written as DNA, the CDR3 is TGTGCCAGCAGTCCCCCGGCGGGGGGTACTGGGGAGCAGTTCTTC. Translated, it gives CASSPPAGGTGEQFF.

This clonotype was seen many times. The chain combines TRBV20-1 with TRBJ2-3; perhaps TRBD1 as D (6 bases). This CDR3 spans 15 amino acids. Germline CDR1 is DFQATT and CDR2 is SNEGSKA (reference sequence). Trimming removed 4 bases at V and 5 bases at J, with 19 bases between. CDR3 sequence (DNA): TGCAGTGCTATGAGATCCGGGACAAAGGTAGATACGCAGTATTTT. This gives the protein CSAMRSGTKVDTQYF.

This clonotype was detected many times. The chain employs TRBV10-3 and TRBJ2-7; D call uncertain. CDR1 is ENHRY and CDR2 is SYGVKD in the germline V gene. With 3 bases removed from V and 4 bases from J, the gap between germline ends came to 10 bases. The CDR3 totals 13 residues. The CDR3 DNA reads as TGTGCCATCAGTGACGTCGGACGGTACGAGCAGTACTTC. Residues: CAISDVGRYEQYF.

This clonotype has a count of ten or more. This chain connects TRBV4-2 to TRBJ2-7; D is unresolved. Trimming took 3 bases from V and 2 from J, leaving 8 bases between them. The CDR3 extends over 13 amino acids. CDR1 and CDR2 (germline): LGHNA, YNFKEQ. In nucleotides, the CDR3 is TGTGCCAGCAGCCAGGCGGTGACCTACGAGCAGTACTTC. Translating gives CASSQAVTYEQYF.

The table lists this clonotype with many counts. The rearrangement joins TRBV14 to TRBJ2-3; TRBD2 matches at 8 bases. V trimming: 1 base; J trimming: 2 bases; junction bases outside the gene matches: 5. Germline-derived CDR1 and CDR2 are SGHDN and FVKESK. The CDR3 loop spans 16 amino acids. The chain's CDR3 is CASSQGTSLNTDTQYF. The CDR3 nucleotides read TGTGCCAGCAGCCAAGGGACTAGCCTAAACACAGATACGCAGTATTTT.